A single sample is the source of the 12 T cell receptor beta chains below, sequenced in a study of early stage breast cancer tumors. The repertoire was sequenced with immunoSEQ multiplex PCR; TCRdb's copy has only in-frame clones and lacks some. Here the sample spans 60,000 to 80,000 clones, more than 60% being singletons. The material sequenced was blood. Source of these receptors: a person between 60 and 69 years old with breast cancer.

The chain combines TRBV13 with TRBJ2-1; TRBD2 aligns across 15 bases. V lost 5 bases, J lost 6 bases, and 5 bases stayed unmatched. The germline V gene encodes CDR1 PRHDT and CDR2 FYEKMQ (reference sequence). The CDR3 has 16 residues. The CDR3 DNA follows: TGTGCCAGCAGCCCCTTGGGACTAGCGGGGGGCAATGAGCAGTTCTTC. Its protein is CASSPLGLAGGNEQFF.

The V and J genes are TRBV9 and TRBJ2-7, with 8 bases aligning to TRBD1. With 3 bases clipped from V and 5 bases from J, the junction kept 7 bases outside the gene matches. CDR1 is SGDLS, CDR2 YYNGEE, per germline. The CDR3 contains 14 residues. CDR3 residues: CASSAGQGRHEQYF. The CDR3 DNA follows: TGTGCCAGCAGCGCCGGACAGGGAAGGCACGAGCAGTACTTC.

The chain has TRBV28 and TRBJ2-5; D unclear. This CDR3 is 12 amino acids long. Trimming removed 6 bases at V and 3 bases at J, with 8 bases between. Germline-derived CDR1 and CDR2 are MDHEN and SYDVKM. The CDR3 region is CASRSQEETQYF. The CDR3 bases are TGTGCCAGCAGGAGTCAGGAAGAGACCCAGTACTTC.

This chain connects TRBV7-6 to TRBJ2-2; TRBD1 is a possible D gene (5 bases). V was trimmed by 4 bases and J by 4 bases, leaving 13 bases between them. The CDR3 length is 15 residues. Germline loops: CDR1 SGHVS, CDR2 FNYEAQ. The CDR3 protein is CASSSSQGGTGELFF. For the CDR3, the DNA is TGTGCCAGCAGCTCCTCCCAGGGCGGCACCGGGGAGCTGTTTTTT.

The chain has TRBV6-1 and TRBJ2-2; TRBD1 agrees at 9 bases. The V and J ends lost 7 bases and 1 base, in that order; junction bases with no gene match: 4. CDR1 MNHNS and CDR2 SASEGT come from the germline V gene. The CDR3 sequence is 15 residues long. CDR3 DNA: TGTGCCAGCAAACCGGGACAGGGGAACACCGGGGAGCTGTTTTTT. Residues: CASKPGQGNTGELFF.

This clone turned up a few times. The rearrangement uses TRBV7-8 and TRBJ1-1; a weak D match, TRBD1 (6 bases). Trimming took 5 bases from V and 11 from J, leaving 12 bases between them. Per germline, CDR1 SGHVS and CDR2 FQNEAQ. This CDR3 has 11 amino acids. Here the CDR3 reads CASSARGRAFF. The CDR3 bases are TGTGCCAGCAGCGCCAGGGGCAGGGCTTTCTTT.

The CDR3 here is CASSTGGSGSRDTQYF. The CDR3 nucleotides read TGTGCCAGTAGTACGGGTGGTAGCGGGAGTCGAGATACGCAGTATTTT. This chain connects TRBV19 to TRBJ2-3; 9 bases are a match to TRBD2. Germline V gene lookup returns CDR1 LNHDA and CDR2 SQIVND (reference sequence). With 4 bases clipped from V and 5 bases from J, the junction kept 10 bases outside the gene matches. The CDR3 spans 16 residues.

The chain has TRBV27 and TRBJ2-2; D uncertain. The V gene's germline CDR1 is MNHEY and CDR2 SMNVEV (reference sequence). The V gene lost 4 bases and the J gene lost 7 bases, with 4 bases spanning the gap. The CDR3 is 11 amino acids. As DNA, the CDR3 is TGTGCCAGCAGTTCGTACGGGGAGCTGTTTTTT. Its protein product is CASSSYGELFF.

The CDR3 DNA reads as TGTGCCAGCAGCGCCCAGGGAGGAAAACTGTTTTTT. It yields the protein CASSAQGGKLFF. The rearrangement joins TRBV9 to TRBJ1-4; D perhaps matches TRBD1 (5 bases). The CDR3 is made up of 12 amino acids. Germline V gives CDR1 SGDLS, CDR2 YYNGEE. The V and J ends lost 3 bases and 10 bases respectively, with 10 bases between them. The variable domain in full, completed from reference TRBV9 and TRBJ1-4, reads DSGVTQTPKHLITATGQRVTLRCSPRSGDLSVYWYQQSLDQGLQFLIQYYNGEERAKGNILERFSAQQFPDLHSELNLSSLELGDSALYFCASSAQGGKLFFGSGTQLSVL.

The gene calls are TRBV23-1 and TRBJ2-7, with D possibly matching TRBD2 (6 bases). TRBV23-1 carries the ORF label, with uncertain function. CDR3 size: 16 residues. V was cut by 2 bases and J by 0 bases, with 14 bases left in between. CDR3 residues: CASSQNPGGTSYEQYF. CDR3 bases: TGCGCCAGCAGTCAAAACCCCGGGGGAACCTCCTACGAGCAGTACTTC.

This chain links TRBV6-5 with TRBJ2-1; 7 nucleotides align to TRBD2. The germline V gene encodes CDR1 MNHEY and CDR2 SVGAGI. Losses at the gene ends were 5 bases for V and 12 bases for J; bases not matched to a gene: 10. The length of the CDR3 is 13 residues. The CDR3 DNA is TGTGCCAGCAGTCCCCTCCCGGGGGGAGCGCAGTTCTTC. Its protein is CASSPLPGGAQFF.

The chain joins TRBV4-2 to TRBJ2-3; D possibly matches TRBD1 or TRBD2 (7 bases each). The length of the CDR3 is 19 residues. Germline assignment: CDR1 LGHNA and CDR2 YNFKEQ. Deletions cut 4 bases from V and 0 bases from J, with 23 bases between. CDR3: CASSPGGAVAGESTDTQYF. The CDR3 DNA follows: TGTGCCAGCAGCCCAGGGGGGGCGGTGGCGGGTGAAAGCACAGATACGCAGTATTTT.